The 12 T cell receptor beta chains listed next were all sequenced from one sample in a study of T-cell reconstitution after alpha-beta-depleted transplantation in children. Unique molecular identifiers featured in how the TCRbeta library was prepared. Using its own MiXCR run on the PCR reads, TCRdb lists one record per CDR3 protein. The table records roughly 500,000 distinct CDR3 sequences, around a third of them present only once. Sequencing was performed on PBMCs from the stem cell graft donor, taken from the stem cell graft. The receptors here all came from a human donor who donated a stem cell graft to a child with aplastic anemia.

This rearrangement joins TRBV20-1 to TRBJ2-1, with D possibly called TRBD1 or TRBD2 (5 bases each). CDR1 is DFQATT and CDR2 is SNEGSKA in the germline V gene (reference sequence). V lost 3 bases and J 7 bases, leaving 19 bases between the germline ends. The CDR3 spans 15 residues. The CDR3 coding sequence is TGCAGTGCTAGGGGGGACGGGCGCGAAGTGAATGAGCAGTTCTTC. This gives the protein CSARGDGREVNEQFF.

This clonotype was counted between two and nine times. The rearrangement links TRBV5-1 to TRBJ1-1; unclear D gene. The V gene lost 7 bases and the J gene lost 4 bases, with 11 bases spanning the gap. The CDR3 contains 12 residues. Per the germline V gene, CDR1 is SGHRS and CDR2 is YFSETQ. CDR3 sequence (DNA): TGCGCCAGCTCCGGTAGCGGCACTGAAGCTTTCTTT. As protein: CASSGSGTEAFF.

This clonotype was picked up a small number of times. The chain recombines TRBV20-1 with TRBJ1-1, with D unclear. The germline V gene has CDR1 DFQATT and CDR2 SNEGSKA (reference sequence). The CDR3 spans 16 residues. V lost 3 bases, J lost 3 bases, and 20 bases lay in between. The CDR3 DNA reads TGCAGTGCTAGCTCTTCGGCCCACAGTGGGGACACTGAAGCTTTCTTT. Protein sequence: CSASSSAHSGDTEAFF.

In this sample, this clonotype turned up a few times. The chain is built from TRBV19 and TRBJ1-3; D unresolved. The CDR3 extends over 15 amino acids. The ends were cut back, 3 bases at V and 0 bases at J, with 9 bases in the middle. Germline V gene data show CDR1 as LNHDA and CDR2 as SQIVND (reference sequence). CDR3 in amino acids: CASSIRHGSGNTIYF. CDR3 in DNA: TGTGCCAGTAGTATCAGACACGGCTCTGGAAACACCATATATTTT. The variable domain in full, completed from reference TRBV19 and TRBJ1-3, reads DGGITQSPKYLFRKEGQNVTLSCEQNLNHDAMYWYRQDPGQGLRLIYYSQIVNDFQKGDIAEGYSVSREKKESFPLTVTSAQKNPTAFYLCASSIRHGSGNTIYFGEGSWLTVV.

The gene calls are TRBV7-8 and TRBJ2-7, with D uncertain. Looked up from germline, CDR1 is SGHVS and CDR2 is FQNEAQ. This CDR3 comprises 15 residues. Trimming stripped 0 bases from V and 0 bases from J, with 9 bases between. Here the CDR3 reads CASSLANSRSYEQYF. For the CDR3, the DNA is TGTGCCAGCAGCTTAGCGAACAGCCGCTCCTACGAGCAGTACTTC.

V gene TRBV5-1 combines with J gene TRBJ2-1; 7 positions match TRBD1. J was trimmed by 2 bases and V by 2 bases; bases with no gene match: 4. CDR3 size: 15 residues. Germline-derived CDR1 and CDR2 are SGHRS and YFSETQ. The CDR3: CASSLNRGTYNEQFF. CDR3 sequence (DNA): TGCGCCAGCAGCTTAAACAGGGGTACCTACAATGAGCAGTTCTTC.

This rearrangement joins TRBV5-1 to TRBJ2-7; a possible D gene is TRBD1 (6 bases). The V gene lost 0 bases and the J gene lost 5 bases, with 6 bases spanning the gap. Germline-derived CDR1 and CDR2 are SGHRS and YFSETQ. CDR3 size: 12 residues. CDR3 sequence (DNA): TGCGCCAGCAGCTTGGAGGGGGACGAGCAGTACTTC. It specifies CASSLEGDEQYF.

V and J are TRBV5-1 and TRBJ2-1; 11 nucleotides match TRBD2. V was pared by 3 bases and J by 6 bases, with 5 bases of the junction left unmatched. The CDR3 runs 15 residues. Germline V gives CDR1 SGHRS, CDR2 YFSETQ. CDR3 amino acids: CASSSTSGAANEQFF. In DNA form, the CDR3 reads TGCGCCAGCAGCTCGACTAGCGGGGCCGCCAATGAGCAGTTCTTC. Full variable domain (outside the CDR3, taken from reference TRBV5-1 and TRBJ2-1): KAGVTQTPRYLIKTRGQQVTLSCSPISGHRSVSWYQQTPGQGLQFLFEYFSETQRNKGNFPGRFSGRQFSNSRSEMNVSTLELGDSALYLCASSSTSGAANEQFFGPGTRLTVL.

This clonotype was recorded many times. The chain carries TRBV5-1 and TRBJ2-2, with 8 bases aligning to TRBD2. Per the germline V gene, CDR1 is SGHRS and CDR2 is YFSETQ. The CDR3 has 16 amino acids. V shed 0 bases and J 7 bases; nucleotides not matched to a gene: 8. The chain's CDR3 is CASSLVGSGIGGELFF. The CDR3 DNA sequence: TGCGCCAGCAGCTTGGTCGGTAGCGGGATTGGCGGGGAGCTGTTTTTT.

This clonotype was detected a few times. The CDR3 nucleotides are TGTGCCAGCAGCTTGCTTCCAGGGGATGAAAAACTGTTTTTT. Amino acid sequence: CASSLLPGDEKLFF. J is TRBJ1-4 and V is TRBV5-6; TRBD1 is a possible D gene (6 bases). There are 14 residues in the CDR3. Per germline, CDR1 SGHDT and CDR2 YYEEEE. Trimming stripped 1 base from V and 6 bases from J, with 10 bases between.

The J gene is TRBJ2-5, the V gene TRBV29-1; D unresolved. Germline CDR1 and CDR2: SQVTM and ANQGSEA. V lost 7 bases and J lost 3, with 21 bases in between. This CDR3 has 15 amino acids. CDR3 region: CSAITGLPVKETQYF. For the CDR3, the DNA is TGCAGCGCCATAACCGGCCTACCAGTAAAAGAGACCCAGTACTTC.

The chain's CDR3 is CASSLDLIVNTEAFF. In DNA, the CDR3 is TGTGCCAGCAGCTTAGATCTAATAGTTAACACTGAAGCTTTCTTT. The chain uses TRBV11-3 and TRBJ1-1; D remains unclear. The V end lost 0 bases, the J end lost 2 bases, and 10 bases lay between the germline ends. This CDR3 comprises 15 residues. Germline CDR1 reads SGHNT; CDR2 reads YENEEA.